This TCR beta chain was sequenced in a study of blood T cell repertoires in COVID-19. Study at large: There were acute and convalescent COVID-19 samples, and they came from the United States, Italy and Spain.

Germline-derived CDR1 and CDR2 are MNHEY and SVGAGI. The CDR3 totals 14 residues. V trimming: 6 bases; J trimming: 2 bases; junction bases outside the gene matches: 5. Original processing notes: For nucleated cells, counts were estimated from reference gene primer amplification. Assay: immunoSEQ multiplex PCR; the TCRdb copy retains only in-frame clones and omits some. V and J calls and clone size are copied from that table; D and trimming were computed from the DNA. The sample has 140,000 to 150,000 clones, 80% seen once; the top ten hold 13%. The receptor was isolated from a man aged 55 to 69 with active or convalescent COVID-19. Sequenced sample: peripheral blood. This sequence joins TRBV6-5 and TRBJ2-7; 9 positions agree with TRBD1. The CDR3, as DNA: TGTGCCAGCAGAGGGACAGGGAAGCCCTACGAGCAGTACTTC. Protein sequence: CASRGTGKPYEQYF.